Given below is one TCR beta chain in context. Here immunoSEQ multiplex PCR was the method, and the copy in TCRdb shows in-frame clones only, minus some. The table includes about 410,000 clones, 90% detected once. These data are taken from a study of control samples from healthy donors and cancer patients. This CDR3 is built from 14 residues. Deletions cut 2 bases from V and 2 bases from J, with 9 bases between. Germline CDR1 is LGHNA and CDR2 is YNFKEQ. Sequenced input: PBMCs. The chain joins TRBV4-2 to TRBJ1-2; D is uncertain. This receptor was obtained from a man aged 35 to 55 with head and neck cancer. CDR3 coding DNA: TGTGCCAGCAGCCAAATTGCCGGGAACTATGGCTACACCTTC. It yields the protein CASSQIAGNYGYTF.